This T cell receptor beta chain was profiled in a study of human T cells and chemical hapten exposure. In TCRdb, the RACE reads were re-called with MiXCR into one record per CDR3 protein. The sample records 100,000 to 150,000 distinct CDR3 sequences, about 11% being singletons. The table lists this clonotype with a few counts. The time point denotes: patch test 3, about 24 weeks after DPC sensitization. Treatment here: therapeutic diphenylcyclopropenone sensitization with weekly scalp DPC. Donors were 18 to 70-year-old alopecia patients suitable for DPC. The CDR3 loop spans 13 amino acids. Between the trimmed V and J ends, which lost 6 bases and 3 bases, there was a span of 12 bases. The germline V gene encodes CDR1 DFQATT and CDR2 SNEGSKA (reference sequence).

Sample: whole blood, taken in connection with sensitization to the hapten diphenylcyclopropenone (DPC). This clonotype was sampled from a woman in her fifties or sixties with alopecia areata. Some clones in this sample may be carry-over from other donors' samples. The rearrangement links TRBV20-1 to TRBJ1-5, with D hard to call. The CDR3 DNA reads as TGCAGTGCCCGCCCAAGGAACAATCAGCCCCAGCATTTT. Its protein is CSARPRNNQPQHF.